Each of the 22 T cell receptor beta chains below was sequenced from the same sample in a study of OX40 agonist ivuxolimab in advanced cancers. Measured with immunoSEQ multiplex PCR; TCRdb has only the in-frame clones, and not every one. The data contain approximately 89,000 clones, roughly nine tenths of them singletons. Sample: CD4+ or CD8+ T cells sorted from blood, taken in a trial of the OX40 agonist ivuxolimab. These receptors came from an adult with an advanced solid tumor such as melanoma, head and neck, liver or kidney cancer.

The rearrangement uses TRBV5-4 and TRBJ2-1; no clear D gene. Germline V gene data show CDR1 as SGHNT and CDR2 as YYREEE (reference sequence). V lost 3 bases and J 9 bases, leaving 13 bases between the germline ends. CDR3 size: 13 residues. CDR3 amino acids: CASSSISTAEQFF. In DNA, the CDR3 is TGTGCCAGCAGCTCGATTTCTACAGCTGAGCAGTTCTTC.

In DNA, the CDR3 is TGCGCCAGCAGCTTGGCCCCGGTGGGGGGGTACAATGAGCAGTTCTTC. Encoded protein: CASSLAPVGGYNEQFF. The rearrangement joins TRBV5-1 to TRBJ2-1, with 7 bases matching TRBD2. Germline V gene data show CDR1 as SGHRS and CDR2 as YFSETQ. The V gene end was trimmed by 0 bases and the J gene end by 4 bases; junction bases not matched to a gene: 7. This CDR3 is built from 16 residues. Looking up the rest from reference TRBV5-1 and TRBJ2-1 gives the full variable domain: KAGVTQTPRYLIKTRGQQVTLSCSPISGHRSVSWYQQTPGQGLQFLFEYFSETQRNKGNFPGRFSGRQFSNSRSEMNVSTLELGDSALYLCASSLAPVGGYNEQFFGPGTRLTVL.

The genes are TRBV11-2 and TRBJ1-2, with unresolved D. This CDR3 has 13 amino acids. From germline, CDR1 is SGHAT and CDR2 FQNNGV. V was pared by 5 bases and J by 2 bases, with 9 bases between. Here the CDR3 DNA reads TGTGCCAGCAGCCCGACGGTGAACTATGGCTACACCTTC. Translation: CASSPTVNYGYTF.

The rearrangement uses TRBV7-2 and TRBJ1-1, with D hard to call. Germline CDR1 and CDR2: SGHTA and FQGNSA. There are 13 residues in the CDR3. Trimming took 1 base from V and 6 from J, leaving 9 bases between them. The CDR3 DNA follows: TGTGCCAGCAGCTTAGGTGGGATCGCTGAAGCTTTCTTT. Residues: CASSLGGIAEAFF. Full variable domain (remainder filled in from reference TRBV7-2 and TRBJ1-1): GAGVSQSPSNKVTEKGKDVELRCDPISGHTALYWYRQSLGQGLEFLIYFQGNSAPDKSGLPSDRFSAERTGGSVSTLTIQRTQQEDSAVYLCASSLGGIAEAFFGQGTRLTVV.

This chain connects TRBV2 to TRBJ2-7, with D possibly TRBD2 on 8 matching bases. V was cut by 5 bases and J by 7 bases, with 18 bases left in between. CDR3 length: 14 residues. Germline V gene data show CDR1 as SNHLY and CDR2 as FYNNEI. This CDR3 reads CASSRQGGGGEQYF. CDR3 nucleotides: TGTGCCAGCAGTCGACAGGGCGGCGGGGGGGAGCAGTACTTC. The complete variable domain, with remaining parts taken from reference TRBV2 and TRBJ2-7, reads EPEVTQTPSHQVTQMGQEVILRCVPISNHLYFYWYRQILGQKVEFLVSFYNNEISEKSEIFDDQFSVERPDGSNFTLKIRSTKLEDSAMYFCASSRQGGGGEQYFGPGTRLTVT.

The chain combines TRBV7-9 with TRBJ1-4, with a weak D call TRBD1 (5 bases). V was trimmed by 4 bases and J by 5 bases, leaving 11 bases between them. This CDR3 contains 14 residues. The germline gives CDR1 SEHNR, CDR2 FQNEAQ (reference sequence). The CDR3 DNA reads as TGTGCCAGCAGCTCTGACAGTTTGAATGAAAAACTGTTTTTT. Protein: CASSSDSLNEKLFF.

The count of this clone is one. The chain joins TRBV6-6 to TRBJ2-7; D call uncertain. V was shortened by 3 bases and J by 4 bases, with 16 bases between the two germline ends. Germline V gene lookup returns CDR1 MNHNY and CDR2 SVGAGI (reference sequence). This CDR3 contains 15 residues. This CDR3 reads CASSYGLTGAYEQYF. The CDR3 DNA sequence: TGTGCCAGCAGTTATGGGCTCACCGGCGCGTACGAGCAGTACTTC.

The chain links TRBV18 to TRBJ1-4; possible D gene TRBD1, 5 bases. Between the trimmed V and J ends, which lost 0 bases and 1 base, there was a span of 6 bases. The CDR3 length is 15 residues. Germline lookup yields CDR1 KGHSH and CDR2 LQKENI. The CDR3 nucleotides are TGTGCCAGCTCACCACCGGGGGGAACTAATGAAAAACTGTTTTTT. Amino acids: CASSPPGGTNEKLFF.

CDR3 loop: CASSDRGVSQETQYF. In DNA, the CDR3 is TGTGCCAGCAGCGACCGAGGGGTCAGCCAAGAGACCCAGTACTTC. The chain links TRBV9 to TRBJ2-5; D tentatively reads TRBD1 or TRBD2 (5 bases each). The CDR3 consists of 15 residues. Trimming took 3 bases from V and 1 from J, leaving 13 bases between them. Germline lookup yields CDR1 SGDLS and CDR2 YYNGEE.

The J gene is TRBJ1-1, the V gene TRBV28; D unclear. The germline CDR1 and CDR2 sequences are MDHEN and SYDVKM. With 2 bases removed from V and 5 bases from J, the gap between germline ends came to 6 bases. There are 12 residues in the CDR3. CDR3 sequence reads: CASSLRRTEAFF. CDR3 sequence (DNA): TGTGCCAGCAGTTTACGGAGGACTGAAGCTTTCTTT.

The chain recombines TRBV7-9 with TRBJ1-2; D ambiguous. Between the trimmed V and J ends, which lost 1 base and 6 bases, there was a span of 12 bases. Germline CDR1 reads SEHNR; CDR2 reads FQNEAQ (reference sequence). The CDR3 has 14 amino acids. CDR3 loop: CASSLGVGLDGYTF. The CDR3 bases are TGTGCCAGCAGCTTAGGGGTGGGTCTTGATGGCTACACCTTC.

The chain is built from TRBV30 and TRBJ1-4; D is ambiguous. V was pared by 6 bases and J by 0 bases, with 11 bases between. Germline V gives CDR1 GTSNPN, CDR2 SVGIG (reference sequence). There are 14 residues in the CDR3. The CDR3 DNA reads as TGTGCCTGCCGCGTGCCACCAACTAATGAAAAACTGTTTTTT. Translating it yields CACRVPPTNEKLFF. Full variable domain (missing parts from reference TRBV30 and TRBJ1-4): SQTIHQWPATLVQPVGSPLSLECTVEGTSNPNLYWYRQAAGRGLQLLFYSVGIGQISSEVPQNLSASRPQDRQFILSSKKLLLSDSGFYLCACRVPPTNEKLFFGSGTQLSVL.

This clone appeared once. CDR3 in amino acids: CASSVGWGPTYEQYF. The CDR3 bases are TGTGCCAGCAGCGTAGGCTGGGGACCGACCTACGAGCAGTACTTC. This chain links TRBV9 with TRBJ2-7; tentatively, D is TRBD1 or TRBD2 (5 bases each). Deletions cut 0 bases from V and 2 bases from J, with 12 bases between. The V gene's germline CDR1 is SGDLS and CDR2 YYNGEE. The CDR3 has 15 residues.

The chain is built from TRBV28 and TRBJ2-7; tentative D call: TRBD1 (6 bases). CDR1 MDHEN and CDR2 SYDVKM come from the germline V gene. This CDR3 region has 14 residues. Trimming left V 7 bases short and J 0 bases short, with 13 bases between. The CDR3 spells CASTTGWGSYEQYF. CDR3 DNA sequence: TGTGCCAGCACCACAGGGTGGGGCTCCTACGAGCAGTACTTC. The whole variable domain, remainder taken from reference TRBV28 and TRBJ2-7, is DVKVTQSSRYLVKRTGEKVFLECVQDMDHENMFWYRQDPGLGLRLIYFSYDVKMKEKGDIPEGYSVSREKKERFSLILESASTNQTSMYLCASTTGWGSYEQYFGPGTRLTVT.

The rearrangement joins TRBV7-9 to TRBJ2-2, with 11 bases that match TRBD2. This CDR3 contains 17 residues. After removal of 4 bases from V and 0 bases from J, the junction contained 4 bases not matched to a gene. Per the germline V gene, CDR1 is SEHNR and CDR2 is FQNEAQ (reference sequence). In nucleotides, the CDR3 is TGTGCCAGCAGCTCCCTAGCGGGAGGTGCGAACACCGGGGAGCTGTTTTTT. Translated, it gives CASSSLAGGANTGELFF.

The J gene is TRBJ2-7, the V gene TRBV19; D gene ambiguous. Germline V gives CDR1 LNHDA, CDR2 SQIVND (reference sequence). This CDR3 contains 11 residues. V was trimmed by 5 bases and J by 6 bases, leaving 8 bases between them. CDR3 loop: CASSSGAEQYF. CDR3 nucleotide sequence: TGTGCCAGTAGTTCCGGAGCCGAGCAGTACTTC.

The rearrangement joins TRBV16 to TRBJ2-7, with D perhaps TRBD2 (5 bases). Germline-derived CDR1 and CDR2 are KGHSY and FQNENV. The CDR3 covers 15 residues. V was clipped by 0 bases and J by 7 bases, with 16 bases between them. The CDR3 nucleotides are TGTGCCAGCAGCCAATCCACAGTGGGAGCTCGGGAGCAGTACTTC. This translates into CASSQSTVGAREQYF.

The rearrangement uses TRBV4-1 and TRBJ2-5; D gene ambiguous. Germline assignment: CDR1 MGHRA and CDR2 YSYEKL. The CDR3 loop spans 13 amino acids. V was cut by 4 bases and J by 1 base, with 7 bases left in between. CDR3 sequence: CASSRGIQETQYF. Written as DNA, the CDR3 is TGCGCCAGCAGCCGGGGTATCCAAGAGACCCAGTACTTC.

The V gene is TRBV28, the J gene TRBJ1-6; TRBD1 matches at 7 bases. Germline CDR1 MDHEN, CDR2 SYDVKM. The CDR3 spans 12 residues. Unmatched junction bases numbered 2, after V lost 7 bases and J lost 8 bases. The CDR3 nucleotides are TGTGCCAGCATTGACAGGGATTCACCCCTCCACTTT. It translates to CASIDRDSPLHF.

J is TRBJ2-1 and V is TRBV28, with a weak D call TRBD1 (6 bases). The CDR3 is 16 amino acids. CDR1 and CDR2 (germline): MDHEN, SYDVKM. Trimming took off 6 bases at V and 2 bases at J, with 17 bases between the two ends. In DNA, the CDR3 is TGTGCCAGCAGCCCCCCCCCAGGGGAGCCCTACAATGAGCAGTTCTTC. Protein sequence: CASSPPPGEPYNEQFF. Filled out from reference TRBV28 and TRBJ2-1, the complete variable domain reads DVKVTQSSRYLVKRTGEKVFLECVQDMDHENMFWYRQDPGLGLRLIYFSYDVKMKEKGDIPEGYSVSREKKERFSLILESASTNQTSMYLCASSPPPGEPYNEQFFGPGTRLTVL.

The V gene is TRBV7-2, the J gene TRBJ2-7; TRBD2 agrees at 7 bases. This CDR3 spans 16 amino acids. CDR1 and CDR2 (germline): SGHTA, FQGNSA. With 1 base clipped from V and 4 bases from J, the junction kept 10 bases outside the gene matches. The CDR3 DNA sequence: TGTGCCAGCAGCTTAGATGTGGGAGGGCCCAGGTACGAGCAGTACTTC. Its protein product is CASSLDVGGPRYEQYF.

CDR3 in DNA: TGTGCCAGCAGCTTAGATAGGGGGTACGGTGAGCAGTTCTTC. Protein sequence: CASSLDRGYGEQFF. The rearrangement uses TRBV11-2 and TRBJ2-1, with TRBD1 as a possible D gene (6 bases). The CDR3 is 14 amino acids. Trimming shortened V by 0 bases and J by 9 bases, and 12 bases separated the two germline ends. Germline CDR1 is SGHAT and CDR2 is FQNNGV.